This section outlines one T cell receptor beta chain sequence together with its context. The data were obtained in a study of blood T cell repertoires in COVID-19. Produced via immunoSEQ multiplex PCR; TCRdb's table is partial and in-frame only. The sample consists of under 200,000 clones, over 75% of them appearing once. The germline V gene has CDR1 MGHRA and CDR2 YSYEKL. Trimming stripped 5 bases from V and 4 bases from J, with 8 bases between. This CDR3 contains 12 residues. The sequenced sample consisted of peripheral blood. This TCR derives from a man aged 70-80 years with acute or convalescent COVID-19. The rearrangement joins TRBV4-1 to TRBJ1-1; a weak D match, TRBD1 (5 bases). The CDR3 is CASSYGGTEAFF. CDR3 nucleotide sequence: TGCGCCAGCAGCTACGGGGGCACTGAAGCTTTCTTT.